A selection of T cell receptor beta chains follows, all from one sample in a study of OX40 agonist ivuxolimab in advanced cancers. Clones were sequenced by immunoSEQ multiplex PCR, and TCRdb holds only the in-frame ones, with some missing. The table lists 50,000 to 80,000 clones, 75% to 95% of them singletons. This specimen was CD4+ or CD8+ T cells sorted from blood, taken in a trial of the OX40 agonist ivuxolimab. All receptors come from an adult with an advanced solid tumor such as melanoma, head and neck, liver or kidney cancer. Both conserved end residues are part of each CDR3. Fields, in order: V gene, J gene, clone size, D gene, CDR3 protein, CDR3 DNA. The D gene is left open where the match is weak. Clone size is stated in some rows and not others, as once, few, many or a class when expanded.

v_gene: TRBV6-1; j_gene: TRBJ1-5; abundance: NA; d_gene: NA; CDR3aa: CASSERVGVDQPQHF; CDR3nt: TGTGCCAGCAGTGAGAGGGTAGGGGTCGACCAGCCCCAGCATTTT
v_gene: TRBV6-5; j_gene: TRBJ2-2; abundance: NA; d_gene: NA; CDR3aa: CASSTSGFPLELFF; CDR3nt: TGTGCCAGCAGTACCTCAGGTTTTCCTCTTGAGCTGTTTTTT
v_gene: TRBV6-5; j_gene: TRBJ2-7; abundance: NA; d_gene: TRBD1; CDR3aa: CASSYLRDRGYEQYF; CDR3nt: TGTGCCAGCAGTTACCTAAGGGACAGGGGCTACGAGCAGTACTTC
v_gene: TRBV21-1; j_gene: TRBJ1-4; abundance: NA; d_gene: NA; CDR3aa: CASSKVPTGENEKLFF; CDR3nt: TGTGCCAGCAGCAAAGTACCGACAGGGGAGAATGAAAAACTGTTTTTT
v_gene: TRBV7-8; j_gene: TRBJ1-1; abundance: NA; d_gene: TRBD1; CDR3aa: CASSLVEGANTEAFF; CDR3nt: TGTGCCAGCAGCTTAGTAGAGGGGGCAAACACTGAAGCTTTCTTT
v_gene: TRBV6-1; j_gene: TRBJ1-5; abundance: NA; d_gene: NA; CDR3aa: CASSDAARVRQPQHF; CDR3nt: TGTGCCAGCAGTGATGCCGCCAGGGTACGTCAGCCCCAGCATTTT
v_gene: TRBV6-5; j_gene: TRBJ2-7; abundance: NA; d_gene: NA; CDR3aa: CASSYSGVGSYEQYF; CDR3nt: TGTGCCAGCAGTTACTCGGGGGTGGGATCCTACGAGCAGTACTTC
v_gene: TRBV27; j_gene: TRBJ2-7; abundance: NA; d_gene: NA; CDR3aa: CASSLAGPPTSEQYF; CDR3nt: TGTGCCAGCAGTTTAGCCGGGCCCCCGACCTCCGAGCAGTACTTC
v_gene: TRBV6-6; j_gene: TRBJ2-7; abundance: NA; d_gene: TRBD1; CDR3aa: CATLPGTANSYEQYF; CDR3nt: TGTGCCACCCTCCCCGGGACAGCGAACTCCTACGAGCAGTACTTC
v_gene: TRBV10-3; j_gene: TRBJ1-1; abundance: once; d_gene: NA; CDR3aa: CAISESVGAGTEAFF; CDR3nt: TGTGCCATCAGTGAGTCAGTTGGGGCTGGCACTGAAGCTTTCTTT
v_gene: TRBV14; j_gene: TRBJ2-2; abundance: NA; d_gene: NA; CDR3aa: CASSQDSTVNTGELFF; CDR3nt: TGTGCCAGCAGCCAAGATTCGACAGTCAACACCGGGGAGCTGTTTTTT
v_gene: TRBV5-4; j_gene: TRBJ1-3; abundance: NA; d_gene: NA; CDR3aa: CASSLSPRGSSGNTIYF; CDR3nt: TGTGCCAGCAGCTTGTCCCCCAGGGGAAGCTCTGGAAACACCATATATTTT
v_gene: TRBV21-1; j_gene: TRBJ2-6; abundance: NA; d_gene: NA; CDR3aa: CASSAAGGNNSGANVLTF; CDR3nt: TGTGCCAGCAGCGCGGCTGGAGGGAATAACTCTGGGGCCAACGTCCTGACTTTC
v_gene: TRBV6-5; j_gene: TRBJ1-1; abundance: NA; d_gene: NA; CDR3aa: CASRPPGAVTEAFF; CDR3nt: TGTGCCAGCAGACCCCCGGGGGCGGTTACTGAAGCTTTCTTT
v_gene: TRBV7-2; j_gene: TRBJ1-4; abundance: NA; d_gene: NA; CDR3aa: CASSLAGFEKLFF; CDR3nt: TGTGCCAGCAGCTTAGCAGGGTTTGAAAAACTGTTTTTT
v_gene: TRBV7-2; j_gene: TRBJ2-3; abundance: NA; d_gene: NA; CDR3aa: CASSLMDTQYF; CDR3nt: TGTGCCAGCAGCTTAATGGATACGCAGTATTTT
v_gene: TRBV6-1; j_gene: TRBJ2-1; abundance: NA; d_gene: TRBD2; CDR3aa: CASNTGGTSNEQFF; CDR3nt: TGTGCCAGCAATACGGGAGGTACCTCGAATGAGCAGTTCTTC
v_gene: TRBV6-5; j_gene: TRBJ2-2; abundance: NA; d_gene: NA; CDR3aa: CASSYDRTSNTGELFF; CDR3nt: TGTGCCAGCAGTTACGACCGGACCTCGAACACCGGGGAGCTGTTTTTT
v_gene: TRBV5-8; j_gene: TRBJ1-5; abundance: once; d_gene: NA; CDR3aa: CASSFEGGRGQPQHF; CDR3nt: TGTGCCAGCAGCTTTGAAGGCGGTCGGGGGCAGCCCCAGCATTTT
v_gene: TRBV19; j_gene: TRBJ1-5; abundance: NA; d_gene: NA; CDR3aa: CASSIQGRDQPQHF; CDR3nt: TGTGCCAGTAGTATACAGGGTCGGGATCAGCCCCAGCATTTT
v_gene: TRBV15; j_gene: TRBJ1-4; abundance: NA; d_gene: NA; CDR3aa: CATSRGYGAGEKLFF; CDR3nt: TGTGCCACCAGCAGAGGGTACGGGGCCGGGGAAAAACTGTTTTTT
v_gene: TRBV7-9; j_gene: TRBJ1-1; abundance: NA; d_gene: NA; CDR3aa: CASSPWTANTEAFF; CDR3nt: TGTGCCAGCAGCCCTTGGACCGCGAACACTGAAGCTTTCTTT
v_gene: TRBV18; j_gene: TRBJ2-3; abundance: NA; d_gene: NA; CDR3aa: CASSTDQLSTDTQYF; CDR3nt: TGTGCCAGCTCAACGGACCAACTAAGCACAGATACGCAGTATTTT
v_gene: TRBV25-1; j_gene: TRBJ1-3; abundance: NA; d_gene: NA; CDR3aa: CASSESKGTAGNTIYF; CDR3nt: TGTGCCAGCAGTGAATCTAAGGGAACTGCTGGAAACACCATATATTTT
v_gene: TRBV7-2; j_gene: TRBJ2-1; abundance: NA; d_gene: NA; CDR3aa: CASSLTGTSAEQFF; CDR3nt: TGTGCCAGCAGCCTAACCGGGACTTCAGCTGAGCAGTTCTTC
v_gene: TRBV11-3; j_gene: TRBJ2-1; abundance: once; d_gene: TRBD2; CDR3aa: CASSPLSGKHNEQFF; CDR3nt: TGTGCCAGCAGCCCACTTAGCGGGAAACACAATGAGCAGTTCTTC
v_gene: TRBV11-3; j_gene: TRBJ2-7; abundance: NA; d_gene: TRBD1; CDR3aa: CASSLETGGPYEQYF; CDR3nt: TGTGCCAGCAGCTTAGAGACAGGGGGGCCCTACGAGCAGTACTTC
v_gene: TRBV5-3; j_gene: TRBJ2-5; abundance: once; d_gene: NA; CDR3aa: CARSPLRGLPETQYF; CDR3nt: TGTGCCAGAAGCCCCCTTAGAGGACTACCAGAGACCCAGTACTTC
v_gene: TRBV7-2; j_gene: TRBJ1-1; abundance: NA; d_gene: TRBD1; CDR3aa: CASSPSGQGNTEAFF; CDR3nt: TGTGCCAGCAGCCCATCGGGACAGGGGAACACTGAAGCTTTCTTT
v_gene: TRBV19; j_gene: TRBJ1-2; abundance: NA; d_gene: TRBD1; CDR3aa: CASSPTGVRDYGYTF; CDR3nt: TGTGCCAGTAGTCCGACAGGGGTGAGGGACTATGGCTACACCTTC
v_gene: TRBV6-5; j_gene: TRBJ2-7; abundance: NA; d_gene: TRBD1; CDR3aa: CASSPDRGVNEQYF; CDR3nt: TGTGCCAGCAGCCCGGACAGGGGGGTGAACGAGCAGTACTTC
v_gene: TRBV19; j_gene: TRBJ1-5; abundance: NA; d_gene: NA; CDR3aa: CASTTTQGISNQPQHF; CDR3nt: TGTGCCAGTACCACCACGCAGGGGATTAGCAATCAGCCCCAGCATTTT
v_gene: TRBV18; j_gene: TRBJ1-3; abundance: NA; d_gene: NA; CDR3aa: CASSPAQGIAGNTIYF; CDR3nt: TGTGCCAGCTCTCCAGCGCAGGGGATTGCTGGAAACACCATATATTTT
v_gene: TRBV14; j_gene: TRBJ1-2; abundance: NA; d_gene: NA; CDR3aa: CASSAIGVNYGYTF; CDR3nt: TGTGCCAGCAGCGCCATCGGGGTAAACTATGGCTACACCTTC
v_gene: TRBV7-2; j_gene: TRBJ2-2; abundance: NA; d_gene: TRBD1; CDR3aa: CASSPGDRGLTGELFF; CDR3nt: TGTGCCAGCAGCCCAGGGGACAGGGGGCTCACCGGGGAGCTGTTTTTT
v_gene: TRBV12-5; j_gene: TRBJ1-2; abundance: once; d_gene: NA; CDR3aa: CASGLDPGSYGYTF; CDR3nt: TGTGCTAGTGGTTTGGACCCGGGGAGCTATGGCTACACCTTC
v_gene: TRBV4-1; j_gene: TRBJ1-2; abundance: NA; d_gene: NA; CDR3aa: CASSQGEGGHYGYTF; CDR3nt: TGCGCCAGCAGCCAAGGCGAGGGGGGGCACTATGGCTACACCTTC
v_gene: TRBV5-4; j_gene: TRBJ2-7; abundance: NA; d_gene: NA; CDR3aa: CASSSLKTVASYEQYF; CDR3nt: TGTGCCAGCAGCTCATTGAAGACAGTAGCCTCCTACGAGCAGTACTTC
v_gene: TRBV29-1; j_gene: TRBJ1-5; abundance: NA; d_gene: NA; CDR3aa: CSVCQGSNQPQHF; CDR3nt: TGCAGCGTTTGTCAGGGTAGCAATCAGCCCCAGCATTTT
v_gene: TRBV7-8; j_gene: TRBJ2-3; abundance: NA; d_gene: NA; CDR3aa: CATRVAALSTDTQYF; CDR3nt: TGTGCCACAAGGGTAGCGGCTCTTAGCACAGATACGCAGTATTTT
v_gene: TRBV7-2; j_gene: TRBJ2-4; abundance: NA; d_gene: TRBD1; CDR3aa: CASSPGTGNIQYF; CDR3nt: TGTGCCAGCAGCCCAGGGACAGGGAACATTCAGTACTTC
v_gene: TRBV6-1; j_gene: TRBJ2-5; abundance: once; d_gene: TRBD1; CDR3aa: CASSVGQGDALPGTQYF; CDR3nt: TGTGCCAGCAGTGTGGGACAGGGGGACGCCCTCCCGGGGACCCAGTACTTC
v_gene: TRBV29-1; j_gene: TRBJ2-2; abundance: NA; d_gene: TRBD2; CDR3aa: CSVNLPGTSGEGTGELFF; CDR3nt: TGCAGCGTCAATCTCCCCGGGACTAGCGGGGAAGGGACCGGGGAGCTGTTTTTT
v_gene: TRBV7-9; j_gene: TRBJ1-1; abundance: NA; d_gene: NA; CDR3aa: CASRLSGGNTEAFF; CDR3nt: TGTGCCAGCAGGCTAAGTGGGGGAAACACTGAAGCTTTCTTT
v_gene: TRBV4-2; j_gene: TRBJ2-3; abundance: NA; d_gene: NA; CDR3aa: CASSQRGGGASTDTQYF; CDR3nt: TGTGCCAGCAGCCAGCGGGGAGGCGGAGCTAGCACAGATACGCAGTATTTT